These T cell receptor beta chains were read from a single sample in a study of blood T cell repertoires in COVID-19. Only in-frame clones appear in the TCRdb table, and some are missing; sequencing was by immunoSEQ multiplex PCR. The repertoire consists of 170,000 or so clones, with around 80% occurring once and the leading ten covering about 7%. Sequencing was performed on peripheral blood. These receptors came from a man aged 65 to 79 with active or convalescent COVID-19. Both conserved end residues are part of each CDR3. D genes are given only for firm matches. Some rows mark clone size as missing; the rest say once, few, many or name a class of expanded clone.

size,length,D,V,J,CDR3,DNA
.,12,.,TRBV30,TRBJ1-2,CAWSVGMGGYTF,TGTGCCTGGAGTGTAGGCATGGGCGGCTACACCTTC
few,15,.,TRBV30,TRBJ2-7,CAWSITGGPSYEQYF,TGTGCCTGGAGTATTACGGGGGGCCCCTCCTACGAGCAGTACTTC
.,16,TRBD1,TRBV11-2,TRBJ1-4,CASSFRGISPNEKLFF,TGTGCCAGCAGCTTCAGGGGGATTTCCCCTAATGAAAAACTGTTTTTT
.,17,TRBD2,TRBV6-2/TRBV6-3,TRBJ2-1,CASSRGGKRGGLHEQFF,TGTGCCAGCAGTAGGGGAGGGAAGCGGGGGGGTCTGCATGAGCAGTTCTTC
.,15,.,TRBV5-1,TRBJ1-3,CASSPSWGQGNTIYF,TGCGCCAGCAGCCCCTCTTGGGGGCAAGGAAACACCATATATTTT
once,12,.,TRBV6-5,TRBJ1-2,CASGGEGEGYTF,TGTGCCAGCGGAGGGGAGGGCGAAGGCTACACCTTC
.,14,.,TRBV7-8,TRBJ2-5,CASSPHRVVETQYF,TGTGCCAGCAGCCCCCACAGGGTGGTGGAGACCCAGTACTTC
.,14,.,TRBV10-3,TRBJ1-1,CAISESRESTEAFF,TGTGCCATCAGTGAGTCGAGGGAGAGCACTGAAGCTTTCTTT
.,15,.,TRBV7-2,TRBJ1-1,CASSPLGSGNTEAFF,TGTGCCAGCAGCCCCTTAGGATCGGGGAACACTGAAGCTTTCTTT
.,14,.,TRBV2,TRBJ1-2,CASSEGRSPGGYTF,TGTGCCAGCAGTGAAGGGCGGTCCCCAGGGGGCTACACCTTC
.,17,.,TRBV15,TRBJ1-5,CATSRGRWAVSNQPQHF,TGTGCCACCAGCAGAGGCAGGTGGGCAGTGAGCAATCAGCCCCAGCATTTT
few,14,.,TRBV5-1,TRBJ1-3,CASSLDSPPNTIYF,TGCGCCAGCAGCTTGGACAGTCCTCCCAACACCATATATTTT
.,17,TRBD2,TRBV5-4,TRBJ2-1,CASSLGGGRAPYNEQFF,TGTGCCAGCAGCTTGGGGGGCGGGAGGGCCCCATACAATGAGCAGTTCTTC
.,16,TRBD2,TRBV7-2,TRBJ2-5,CATKLSSGRAQETQYF,TGTGCCACCAAGCTCAGTAGCGGGAGAGCACAAGAGACCCAGTACTTC
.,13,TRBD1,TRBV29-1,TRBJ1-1,CSGDRGRETEAFF,TGCAGCGGGGACAGGGGGCGGGAGACTGAAGCTTTCTTT
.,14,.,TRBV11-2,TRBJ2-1,CASSLKISLNEQFF,TGTGCCAGCAGCTTAAAGATTAGTTTAAATGAGCAGTTCTTC
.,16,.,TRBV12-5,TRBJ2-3,CASGLGVGGGPDTQYF,TGTGCTAGTGGTTTGGGCGTGGGAGGGGGACCAGATACGCAGTATTTT
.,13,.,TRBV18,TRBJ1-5,CASSPGGDQPQHF,TGTGCCAGCTCACCAGGGGGGGATCAGCCCCAGCATTTT
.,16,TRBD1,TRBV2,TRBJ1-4,CASSGKGGGTNEKLFF,TGTGCCAGCAGTGGGAAAGGGGGCGGAACTAATGAAAAACTGTTTTTT
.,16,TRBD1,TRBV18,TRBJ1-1,CASSPTQGRGGTEAFF,TGTGCCAGCTCACCAACACAGGGGAGAGGCGGCACTGAAGCTTTCTTT
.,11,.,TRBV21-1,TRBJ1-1,CFTGFDTEAFF,TGTTTCACAGGGTTCGACACTGAAGCTTTCTTT
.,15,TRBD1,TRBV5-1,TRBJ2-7,CASSLVPGQGGEQYF,TGCGCCAGCAGCTTGGTTCCGGGACAGGGGGGCGAGCAGTACTTC
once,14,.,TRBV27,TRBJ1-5,CASSFSGANQPQHF,TGTGCCAGCAGTTTCAGCGGGGCAAATCAGCCCCAGCATTTT
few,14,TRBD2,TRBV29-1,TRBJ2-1,CSVKTSGRPWEQFF,TGCAGCGTCAAGACTAGCGGGAGGCCCTGGGAGCAGTTCTTC
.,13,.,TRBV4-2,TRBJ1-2,CASSPAQGYGYTF,TGTGCCAGCAGCCCCGCACAGGGCTATGGCTACACCTTC
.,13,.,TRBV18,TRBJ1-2,CASSPFPVRGYTF,TGTGCCAGCTCACCTTTCCCGGTGCGTGGCTACACCTTC
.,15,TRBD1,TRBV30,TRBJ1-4,CAWRPRDRSSEKLFF,TGTGCCTGGAGACCTCGGGACAGGTCGAGTGAAAAACTGTTTTTT
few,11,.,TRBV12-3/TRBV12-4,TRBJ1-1,CASSLGPLAFF,TGTGCCAGCAGTTTAGGGCCCCTCGCTTTCTTT
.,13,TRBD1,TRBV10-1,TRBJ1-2,CASINRGLYGYTF,TGCGCCAGCATTAACAGGGGCCTCTATGGCTACACCTTC
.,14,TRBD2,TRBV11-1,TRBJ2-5,CASSRLAGPETQYF,TGTGCCAGCAGCCGACTAGCGGGACCGGAGACCCAGTACTTC
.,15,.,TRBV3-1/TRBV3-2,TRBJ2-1,CASKHSGVSYNEQFF,TGTGCCAGCAAACATTCGGGGGTTTCCTACAATGAGCAGTTCTTC
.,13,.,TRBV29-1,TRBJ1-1,CSVVAGGATEAFF,TGCAGCGTTGTGGCGGGAGGGGCCACTGAAGCTTTCTTT
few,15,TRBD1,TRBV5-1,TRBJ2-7,CASSPRTGTDDEQYF,TGCGCCAGCAGCCCTCGGACCGGGACAGACGACGAGCAGTACTTC
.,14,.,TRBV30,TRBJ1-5,CAWSVGAGNQPQHF,TGTGCCTGGAGTGTGGGTGCGGGGAATCAGCCCCAGCATTTT
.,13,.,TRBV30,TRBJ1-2,CAWSYRSSPLYTF,TGTGCCTGGAGTTACAGGAGTAGTCCACTCTACACCTTC
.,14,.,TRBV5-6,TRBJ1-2,CASNLRQSVYGYTF,TGTGCCAGCAATCTGAGACAGTCGGTTTATGGCTACACCTTC
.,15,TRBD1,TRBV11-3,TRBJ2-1,CASSLGGTGNNEQFF,TGTGCCAGCAGCTTAGGCGGGACAGGGAACAATGAGCAGTTCTTC
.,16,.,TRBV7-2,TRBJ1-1,CASSLARWRVGTEAFF,TGTGCCAGCAGCTTAGCCCGTTGGAGGGTGGGCACTGAAGCTTTCTTT
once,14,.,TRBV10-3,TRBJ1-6,CAISGQGNNSPLHF,TGTGCCATCAGTGGTCAGGGAAATAATTCACCCCTCCACTTT
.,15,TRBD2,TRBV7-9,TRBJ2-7,CASTGTSGLSYEQYF,TGTGCCAGCACCGGGACTAGCGGCCTCTCCTACGAGCAGTACTTC
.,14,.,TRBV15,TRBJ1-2,CATSRVGRNYGYTF,TGTGCCACCAGCAGAGTTGGCAGGAACTATGGCTACACCTTC
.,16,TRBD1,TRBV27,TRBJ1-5,CASSFSGTGGDQPQHF,TGTGCCAGCAGTTTTTCCGGGACAGGGGGCGATCAGCCCCAGCATTTT